This T cell receptor (beta chain) was found in a study of blood T cell repertoires in COVID-19. Germline CDR1 MNHEY, CDR2 SMNVEV (reference sequence). The V end was cut by 6 bases, the J end by 8 bases, with 22 bases between. The length of the CDR3 is 15 residues. Only one count was recorded for this clone. As handled by the study authors: Counts of nucleated cells, estimated from reference gene primer amplification, were obtained. Profiled with immunoSEQ multiplex PCR; TCRdb holds only in-frame clones, not every one. That table gives V, J and clone size, and the DNA gave D and trimming. The table records 200,000 or so clones, 70% to 90% of them present only once.

This TCR was sampled from a woman in her thirties or forties who had recovered from COVID-19. V usage is TRBV27 and J usage is TRBJ1-2; weak D call: TRBD1 (5 bases). Sequencing used peripheral blood. Here the CDR3 DNA reads TGTGCCAGCAGCACACTCTCCTCCAGGGTGGGCGGCTACACCTTC. Protein sequence: CASSTLSSRVGGYTF.